The TCR beta chain under discussion was sequenced for a study of Ad26.COV2.S vaccination and SARS-CoV-2 variants. Study-level background: Ad26.COV2.S shots went into the muscle once or twice, 56 days apart.

Study-level findings and limits: It is possible that the TCR breadth and depth analyses underestimated the total T cell responses. Substantial breadth in spike-specific CD8+ and CD4+ T cell responses was reportedly seen after vaccination. People given the vaccine had a wider spike-specific TCR breadth than placebo recipients did.

This CDR3 is built from 16 residues. CDR1 SGHVS and CDR2 FQNEAQ come from the germline V gene. The V and J ends lost 1 base and 7 bases, in that order; junction bases with no gene match: 9. The treatment: around 19 received Ad26.COV2.S at low or high dose, single or two shots; 5 received placebo; per-sample allocation not given. Collection of the samples took place on day 63 after the first injection of vaccine or placebo. The method was immunoSEQ multiplex PCR; TCRdb's version includes in-frame clones alone and lacks a portion of them. The sample consists of 200,000 to 300,000 clones, roughly 89% of them appearing once. Many counts were recorded for this clone. The antigen is unknown.

The material was peripheral blood, obtained in a trial of Ad26.COV2.S vaccine versus placebo. The chain carries TRBV7-8 and TRBJ2-2, with TRBD2 matching over 7 bases. The sequence was collected from a person aged 18-60 years who received the Ad26.COV2.S COVID-19 vaccine or a placebo. The CDR3 reads CASSLGAGKVFGELFF. The CDR3 coding sequence is TGTGCCAGCAGCTTAGGAGCGGGAAAGGTGTTCGGGGAGCTGTTTTTT.